A selection of T cell receptor beta chains follows, all from one sample in a study of cytotoxic CD8 clonotypes in ibrutinib-treated CLL. Assay: immunoSEQ multiplex PCR; the TCRdb copy retains only in-frame clones and omits some. The repertoire holds some 300,000 clones, with about 77% as singletons. The sequencing here drew on PBMCs, taken before ibrutinib treatment. Source of these receptors: a human donor with chronic lymphocytic leukemia. CDR3s include the opening cysteine and the closing phenylalanine or tryptophan. D genes are given only for firm matches. Only part of the rows carry a size: once, few, many, or a class if the clone is expanded.

V,D,J,size,CDR3,DNA
TRBV15,.,TRBJ1-1,.,CATSSAFDRLNTEAFF,TGTGCCACCAGCAGTGCATTCGACAGACTGAACACTGAAGCTTTCTTT
TRBV2,.,TRBJ1-2,few,CATRVLGYTF,TGTGCCACCCGCGTCCTTGGCTACACCTTC
TRBV9,.,TRBJ2-4,few,CASSVDGGGNIQYF,TGTGCCAGCAGCGTAGATGGGGGCGGAAACATTCAGTACTTC
TRBV5-1,.,TRBJ2-3,.,CASSPTGGTSTDTQYF,TGCGCCAGCAGCCCCACCGGCGGGACTAGCACAGATACGCAGTATTTT
TRBV5-6,.,TRBJ2-6,.,CASSFLGPSGANVLTF,TGTGCCAGCAGCTTTTTAGGACCCTCTGGGGCCAACGTCCTGACTTTC
TRBV29-1,.,TRBJ1-4,.,CSVGSSMNEKLFF,TGCAGCGTTGGGAGCAGTATGAATGAAAAACTGTTTTTT
TRBV7-6,.,TRBJ2-6,.,CASSLGTGLSGANVLTF,TGTGCCAGCAGCTTAGGCACAGGACTCTCTGGGGCCAACGTCCTGACTTTC
TRBV19,.,TRBJ2-7,.,CASRSGPSYEQYF,TGTGCCAGTAGATCCGGGCCTTCCTACGAGCAGTACTTC
TRBV2,.,TRBJ2-7,.,CASRGGAYEQYF,TGTGCCAGCAGGGGGGGAGCCTACGAGCAGTACTTC
TRBV6-4,.,TRBJ2-7,once,CASSDSDYGTPYEQYF,TGTGCCAGCAGTGACTCGGATTACGGGACACCCTACGAGCAGTACTTC
TRBV29-1,TRBD2,TRBJ2-3,.,CSVEGSRETSTDTQYF,TGCAGCGTTGAAGGCTCGCGGGAGACGTCAACGGATACGCAGTATTTT
TRBV7-9,TRBD2,TRBJ2-1,.,CASSSGLAFDEQFF,TGTGCCAGCAGCTCCGGACTAGCCTTCGATGAGCAGTTCTTC
TRBV15,.,TRBJ2-7,.,CATSANRDRNEQYF,TGTGCCACCAGCGCTAATAGGGACCGGAACGAGCAGTACTTC
TRBV7-7,TRBD1,TRBJ2-7,.,CASSPNDRGLLYF,TGTGCCAGCAGCCCAAACGACAGGGGGCTTTTGTACTTC
TRBV10-3,TRBD2,TRBJ2-1,.,CAISDPGLAGGSYNEQFF,TGTGCCATCAGTGACCCGGGACTAGCGGGAGGATCCTACAATGAGCAGTTCTTC
TRBV7-6,.,TRBJ1-1,.,CASSPGRGGSEAFF,TGTGCCAGCAGCCCAGGGAGGGGGGGGTCTGAAGCTTTCTTT
TRBV18,.,TRBJ1-5,.,CASSPDKGYSNQPQHF,TGTGCCAGCTCACCGGACAAGGGATATAGCAATCAGCCCCAGCATTTT
TRBV6-6,TRBD1,TRBJ1-5,.,CASTDTGGHQPQHF,TGTGCCAGCACTGATACAGGGGGCCATCAGCCCCAGCATTTT
TRBV4-3,TRBD1,TRBJ2-7,.,CASSQQTGTAGYEQYF,TGCGCCAGCAGCCAACAGACCGGGACAGCAGGCTACGAGCAGTACTTC
TRBV16,TRBD1,TRBJ1-3,.,CASSQSGTGTGNTIYF,TGTGCCAGCAGCCAATCCGGGACAGGGACTGGAAACACCATATATTTT
TRBV9,TRBD2,TRBJ2-1,.,CASSPGTSGNTYNEQFF,TGTGCCAGCAGCCCAGGGACTAGCGGGAACACCTACAATGAGCAGTTCTTC
TRBV6-5,.,TRBJ1-4,few,CASGAGGIEKLFF,TGTGCCAGCGGGGCCGGCGGTATTGAAAAACTGTTTTTT
TRBV4-1,.,TRBJ1-4,.,CASSQDESTNEKLFF,TGCGCCAGCAGCCAAGATGAATCAACTAATGAAAAACTGTTTTTT
TRBV19,TRBD2,TRBJ2-1,.,CASSPRTSGSRGEQFF,TGTGCCAGTAGTCCAAGGACTAGCGGGAGTCGGGGTGAGCAGTTCTTC